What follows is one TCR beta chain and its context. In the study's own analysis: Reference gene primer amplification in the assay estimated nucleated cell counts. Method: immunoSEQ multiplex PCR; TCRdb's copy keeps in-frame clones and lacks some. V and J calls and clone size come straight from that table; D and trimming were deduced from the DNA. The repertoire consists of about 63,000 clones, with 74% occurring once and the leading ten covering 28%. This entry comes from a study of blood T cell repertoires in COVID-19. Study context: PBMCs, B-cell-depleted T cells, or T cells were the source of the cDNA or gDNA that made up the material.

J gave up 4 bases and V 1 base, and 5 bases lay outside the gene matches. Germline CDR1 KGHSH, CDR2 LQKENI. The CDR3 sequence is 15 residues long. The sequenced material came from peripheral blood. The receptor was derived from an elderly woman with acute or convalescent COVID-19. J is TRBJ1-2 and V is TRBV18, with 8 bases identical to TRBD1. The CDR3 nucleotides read TGTGCCAGCTCACCACTAGGAGACAGGGGCTATGGCTACACCTTC. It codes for CASSPLGDRGYGYTF.